These 15 T cell receptor beta chains came from one sample sequenced in a study of T-cell reconstitution after alpha-beta-depleted transplantation in children. The authors prepared the TCRbeta library with unique molecular identifiers. MiXCR, run by TCRdb on the PCR reads, gives a single entry per CDR3 protein. The table includes around 800,000 distinct CDR3 sequences, 16% detected once. Sequencing used PBMCs, mostly from graft donor cells, obtained 360 days after TCRalphabeta/CD19-depleted stem cell transplant. The source is a male patient aged 10 to 17 who had a stem cell transplant for acute lymphoblastic leukemia, so the T cells may come from the graft donor.

In this sample, this clonotype turned up a few times. The chain couples TRBV10-3 to TRBJ2-3; D gene unclear. This CDR3 contains 14 residues. Trimming cost V 8 bases and J 0 bases, with 12 bases left between them. The germline V gene has CDR1 ENHRY and CDR2 SYGVKD. CDR3 DNA sequence: TGTGCCATCTCGATGGGCAGAAGCACAGATACGCAGTATTTT. Amino acid sequence: CAISMGRSTDTQYF.

The V gene is TRBV24-1, the J gene TRBJ2-1; 12 bases are shared with TRBD2. The V gene's germline CDR1 is KGHDR and CDR2 SFDVKD. V trimming: 9 bases; J trimming: 8 bases; junction bases outside the gene matches: 10. The CDR3 is 15 residues long. In DNA, the CDR3 is TGTGCCACCGCCATCTGGACTAGCGGGAAGGATGAGCAGTTCTTC. As protein: CATAIWTSGKDEQFF.

This clonotype was observed a few times. V usage is TRBV27 and J usage is TRBJ2-5, with 8 bases lining up with TRBD2. J lost 5 bases, V lost 5 bases, and 7 bases had no gene match. The CDR3 runs 14 residues. Germline lookup yields CDR1 MNHEY and CDR2 SMNVEV (reference sequence). Here the CDR3 DNA reads TGTGCCAGCAGTCAAGCGGGAGTCCCTGAGACCCAGTACTTC. It is translated as CASSQAGVPETQYF.

The chain employs TRBV6-1 and TRBJ2-1; TRBD2 agrees at 9 bases. V lost 2 bases and J lost 4; bases outside the gene matches: 9. There are 17 residues in the CDR3. The germline V gene encodes CDR1 MNHNS and CDR2 SASEGT. CDR3 sequence (DNA): TGTGCCAGCAGTGAACTCGGAACTAGCGGGTTTTACAATGAGCAGTTCTTC. It codes for CASSELGTSGFYNEQFF.

The sample holds a few counts of this clonotype. The genes are TRBV29-1 and TRBJ2-3, with TRBD2 as a possible D gene (6 bases). V was shortened by 6 bases and J by 1 base, with 11 bases between the two germline ends. The CDR3 has 13 residues. Looked up from germline, CDR1 is SQVTM and CDR2 is ANQGSEA. CDR3 sequence reads: CSVGGEGTDTQYF. CDR3 in DNA: TGCAGCGTCGGGGGTGAGGGCACAGATACGCAGTATTTT.

This clonotype was seen more than once but under ten times. V usage is TRBV12-3 or TRBV12-4 and J usage is TRBJ2-3; D is perhaps TRBD1 or TRBD2 (5 bases each). V was clipped by 6 bases and J by 0 bases, with 13 bases between them. The CDR3 has 15 residues. The CDR3: CASSALRGSTDTQYF. DNA for the CDR3: TGTGCCAGCAGCGCATTGAGGGGTAGCACAGATACGCAGTATTTT.

This clonotype was observed a few times. V and J are TRBV3-1 and TRBJ2-2; D is uncertain. The germline gives CDR1 LGHDT, CDR2 YNNKEL (reference sequence). The CDR3 runs to 13 residues. Trimming removed 1 base from V and 3 bases from J, with 3 bases in between. CDR3 loop: CASSQGHTGELFF. The CDR3 DNA reads TGTGCCAGCAGCCAAGGCCACACCGGGGAGCTGTTTTTT.

The genes are TRBV19 and TRBJ2-1; D call uncertain. Per the germline V gene, CDR1 is LNHDA and CDR2 is SQIVND (reference sequence). This CDR3 is built from 15 residues. Trimming cost V 7 bases and J 5 bases, with 18 bases left between them. Written as DNA, the CDR3 is TGTGCCAGTAACGTCCCGGGTTCCCTTAACAATGAGCAGTTCTTC. The encoded protein is CASNVPGSLNNEQFF.

The chain carries TRBV20-1 and TRBJ2-4; D call uncertain. CDR1 is DFQATT, CDR2 SNEGSKA, per germline (reference sequence). Trimming shortened V by 1 base and J by 0 bases, and 10 bases separated the two germline ends. This CDR3 comprises 15 residues. The CDR3 DNA reads as TGCAGTGCTAGAGTTGTCAGTCTAGCCAAAAACATTCAGTACTTC. Protein sequence: CSARVVSLAKNIQYF.

The table lists this clonotype with many counts. This chain connects TRBV27 to TRBJ2-1; 7 nucleotides line up with TRBD1. V was clipped by 3 bases and J by 2 bases; unmatched bases: 4. This CDR3 comprises 15 residues. CDR1 and CDR2 (germline): MNHEY, SMNVEV (reference sequence). The CDR3 DNA sequence: TGTGCCAGCAGTTTCACAGGGGTACCCTACAATGAGCAGTTCTTC. Encoded protein: CASSFTGVPYNEQFF.

The sample holds a few counts of this clonotype. The V gene is TRBV29-1, the J gene TRBJ2-7, with 8 positions matching TRBD2. This CDR3 has 14 amino acids. CDR1 SQVTM and CDR2 ANQGSEA come from the germline V gene. With 3 bases clipped from V and 5 bases from J, the junction kept 9 bases outside the gene matches. DNA for the CDR3: TGCAGCGTTGAGGACGGACTAGCTCACGACGAGCAGTACTTC. As protein: CSVEDGLAHDEQYF.

This clonotype was observed a few times. The chain recombines TRBV2 with TRBJ1-1; a weak D match, TRBD1 (5 bases). Deletions cut 2 bases from V and 8 bases from J, with 12 bases between. Per germline, CDR1 SNHLY and CDR2 FYNNEI. The CDR3 has 13 amino acids. Written as DNA, the CDR3 is TGTGCCAGCAGTGAACCGGGGCCTCCGGAAGCTTTCTTT. Translating it yields CASSEPGPPEAFF.

The rearrangement joins TRBV6-1 to TRBJ2-3; TRBD2 agrees at 9 bases. V gave up 8 bases and J gave up 6 bases; unmatched junction bases: 6. The germline gives CDR1 MNHNS, CDR2 SASEGT. This CDR3 region has 13 residues. The CDR3 sequence is CASCGGARDTQYF. For the CDR3, the DNA is TGTGCCAGCTGCGGGGGGGCCAGGGATACGCAGTATTTT.

The chain joins TRBV6-5 to TRBJ2-1; 8 nucleotides match TRBD2. Trimming removed 2 bases from V and 8 bases from J; junction bases left unmatched: 5. The CDR3 runs 14 residues. Germline CDR1 is MNHEY and CDR2 is SVGAGI. The CDR3 sequence is CASSYGQREYEQFF. CDR3 DNA: TGTGCCAGCAGTTACGGCCAGCGGGAGTATGAGCAGTTCTTC.

The gene calls are TRBV30 and TRBJ2-7; D is unresolved. The V gene lost 2 bases and the J gene lost 3 bases, with 11 bases spanning the gap. CDR1 is GTSNPN, CDR2 SVGIG, per germline (reference sequence). The CDR3 sequence is 13 residues long. The CDR3 sequence is CAWSLGWYYEQYF. CDR3 in DNA: TGTGCCTGGAGTTTGGGTTGGTACTACGAGCAGTACTTC.